The 8 T cell receptor beta chains given below trace back to one sample, sequenced in a study (dated by TCRdb to the early 2020s). Libraries came from the immunoSEQ multiplex PCR assay. Held by TCRdb, this immuneACCESS table contains in-frame sequences only and omits some clones. Under half of the omission traces to an unresolved V gene where checked; the cause of the rest is unknown. The sample has roughly 68,000 clones on record, just under 95% of them singletons. Under 4.5% of the sample is in the top ten clones. The material sequenced was PBMCs. All receptors come from a man aged 35-49 years with rheumatoid arthritis.

The gene calls are TRBV5-8 and TRBJ1-3; D is perhaps TRBD1 (5 bases). The CDR3 is made up of 16 amino acids. V was pared by 0 bases and J by 4 bases, with 14 bases between. Per germline, CDR1 SGHTS and CDR2 YDEGEE. Written as DNA, the CDR3 is TGTGCCAGCAGCTTGGTACCGGGGGTGAGGGGAAACACCATATATTTT. It codes for CASSLVPGVRGNTIYF.

This chain joins TRBV7-9 and TRBJ2-7, with TRBD1 matching over 9 bases. The CDR3 is made up of 14 amino acids. Per germline, CDR1 SEHNR and CDR2 FQNEAQ (reference sequence). V was clipped by 4 bases and J by 1 base; unmatched bases: 2. Here the CDR3 reads CASSWGQGSYEQYF. CDR3 sequence (DNA): TGTGCCAGCAGCTGGGGACAGGGATCCTACGAGCAGTACTTC.

The chain couples TRBV10-1 to TRBJ2-1; 7 bases align to TRBD2. In germline, CDR1 is WNHNN, CDR2 SYGVQD (reference sequence). V shed 3 bases, J shed 15 bases, and the junction held 11 bases outside the gene matches. The length of the CDR3 is 13 residues. The CDR3 sequence: CASSDVAGVPRFF. The CDR3 bases are TGCGCCAGCAGTGATGTTGCGGGGGTCCCTCGGTTCTTC.

This chain connects TRBV3-1 (or the pseudogene TRBV3-2) to TRBJ2-1, with TRBD1 identical over 10 bases. Trimming at V came to 4 bases and at J to 2 bases, leaving 5 bases not matched to a gene. CDR3 size: 16 residues. In germline, CDR1 is LGHDT, CDR2 YNNKEL (reference sequence). CDR3 sequence (DNA): TGTGCCAGCAGCCCCAAAGGACAGGGGGCCTACAATGAGCAGTTCTTC. Protein: CASSPKGQGAYNEQFF.

Regarding this clone: The same CDR3 can be traced to other DNA sequences in this sample. J is TRBJ1-1 and V is TRBV11-3; no definite D call. V shed 1 base and J shed 1 base, with 4 bases lying between them. This CDR3 comprises 13 residues. Germline V gene data show CDR1 as SGHNT and CDR2 as YENEEA. The CDR3: CASSLGRNTEAFF. The CDR3 bases are TGTGCCAGCAGCTTAGGGAGGAACACTGAAGCTTTCTTT. Complete variable domain (other parts from reference TRBV11-3 and TRBJ1-1): EAGVVQSPRYKIIEKKQPVAFWCNPISGHNTLYWYLQNLGQGPELLIRYENEEAVDDSQLPKDRFSAERLKGVDSTLKIQPAELGDSAVYLCASSLGRNTEAFFGQGTRLTVV.

The gene calls are TRBV15 and TRBJ1-4; TRBD1 agrees at 11 bases. The germline CDR1 and CDR2 sequences are LNHNV and YYDKDF (reference sequence). J gave up 11 bases and V 5 bases, and 13 bases lay outside the gene matches. There are 16 residues in the CDR3. The CDR3 DNA sequence: TGTGCCACCAGCTCAAGGACAGGGGGCGAGGGGTGGAAACTGTTTTTT. This translates into CATSSRTGGEGWKLFF.

The chain is built from TRBV20-1 and TRBJ2-5; TRBD2 aligns across 7 bases. Unmatched junction bases numbered 24, after V lost 6 bases and J lost 5 bases. Germline CDR1 and CDR2: DFQATT and SNEGSKA (reference sequence). The CDR3 is made up of 18 amino acids. The CDR3 region is CSASQTPRAGKEGETQYF. The CDR3 DNA reads TGCAGTGCAAGTCAAACCCCCAGAGCGGGGAAAGAGGGGGAGACCCAGTACTTC.

This chain joins TRBV5-1 and TRBJ2-5; 8 bases map to TRBD1. CDR1 is SGHRS and CDR2 is YFSETQ in the germline V gene. The CDR3 is 15 residues long. J lost 4 bases, V lost 3 bases, and 8 bases had no gene match. CDR3 bases: TGCGCCAGCAGCTCAACCGGGACAGGCATAGAGACCCAGTACTTC. It translates to CASSSTGTGIETQYF. Full variable domain (remainder filled in from reference TRBV5-1 and TRBJ2-5): KAGVTQTPRYLIKTRGQQVTLSCSPISGHRSVSWYQQTPGQGLQFLFEYFSETQRNKGNFPGRFSGRQFSNSRSEMNVSTLELGDSALYLCASSSTGTGIETQYFGPGTRLLVL.